The sequence of this T cell receptor (beta chain) was determined in a study of T cell repertoires in cytomegalovirus infection. As for the study in general: Both recently identified HLA-C-restricted and well-studied HLA-B-restricted CMV epitopes were used in the study. Public TCR beta signatures were indicative of both CMV infection and a matching HLA type.

Study-wide points: The study found HLA-C-restricted CMV-specific TCR beta clonotypes dominating the ex vivo response. Identification of carriers of CMV plus the relevant HLA was performed using cumulative public TCR beta family frequency.

A word on this clonotype: What it binds is unknown.

A single record per CDR3 protein comes from TCRdb applying MiXCR to the reads. The sample consists of roughly 800,000 distinct CDR3 sequences, just under 30% of them appearing once. This sequence originates from a human donor in good health (CMV status not recorded). Some clones in this sample may be carry-over from other donors' samples. The specimen was cultured CD8+ T cells from PBMCs, collected from culture after CMV antigen stimulation.

The CDR3 DNA reads as TGTGCCAGCAGTGAAGGGAGGACAGGTAACTACGAGCAGTACTTC. Its protein is CASSEGRTGNYEQYF. V usage is TRBV6-1 and J usage is TRBJ2-7; 7 bases match TRBD1. CDR3 length: 15 residues. CDR1 is MNHNS, CDR2 SASEGT, per germline. V lost 1 base to trimming and J lost 3 bases; unmatched junction nucleotides: 6.